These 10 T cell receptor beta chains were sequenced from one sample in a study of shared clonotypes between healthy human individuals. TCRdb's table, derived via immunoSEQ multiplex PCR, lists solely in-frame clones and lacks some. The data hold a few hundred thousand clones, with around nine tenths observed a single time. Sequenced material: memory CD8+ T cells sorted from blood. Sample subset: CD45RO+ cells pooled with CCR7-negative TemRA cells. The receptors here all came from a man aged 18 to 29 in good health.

CDR3 in amino acids: CASSLYNGDEQFF. CDR3 DNA sequence: TGTGCCAGCAGCTTGTATAATGGGGATGAGCAGTTCTTC. The V call is TRBV7-8, the J call TRBJ2-1; D gene ambiguous. The V end was cut by 3 bases, the J end by 8 bases, with 11 bases between. This CDR3 region has 13 residues. The germline gives CDR1 SGHVS, CDR2 FQNEAQ.

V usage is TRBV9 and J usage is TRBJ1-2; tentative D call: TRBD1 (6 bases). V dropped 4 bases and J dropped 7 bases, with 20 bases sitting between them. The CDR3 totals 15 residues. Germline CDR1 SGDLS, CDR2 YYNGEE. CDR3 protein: CASSPRQVRYGGYTF. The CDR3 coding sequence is TGTGCCAGCAGCCCCAGACAGGTGCGTTATGGTGGCTACACCTTC.

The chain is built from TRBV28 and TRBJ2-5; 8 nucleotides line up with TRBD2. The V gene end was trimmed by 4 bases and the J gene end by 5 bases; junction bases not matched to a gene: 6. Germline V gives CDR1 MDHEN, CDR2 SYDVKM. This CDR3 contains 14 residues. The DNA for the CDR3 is TGTGCCAGCAGTTCCCGGGGGGGCGGTGAGACCCAGTACTTC. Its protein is CASSSRGGGETQYF.

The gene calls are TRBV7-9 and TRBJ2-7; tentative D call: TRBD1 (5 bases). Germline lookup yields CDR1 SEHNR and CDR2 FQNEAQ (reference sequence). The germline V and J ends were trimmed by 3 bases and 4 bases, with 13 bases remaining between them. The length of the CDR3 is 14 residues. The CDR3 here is CASSLSGPGYEQYF. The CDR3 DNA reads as TGTGCCAGCAGCTTGTCAGGGCCCGGTTACGAGCAGTACTTC. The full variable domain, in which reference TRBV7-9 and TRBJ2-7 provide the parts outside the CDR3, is DTGVSQNPRHKITKRGQNVTFRCDPISEHNRLYWYRQTLGQGPEFLTYFQNEAQLEKSRLLSDRFSAERPKGSFSTLEIQRTEQGDSAMYLCASSLSGPGYEQYFGPGTRLTVT.

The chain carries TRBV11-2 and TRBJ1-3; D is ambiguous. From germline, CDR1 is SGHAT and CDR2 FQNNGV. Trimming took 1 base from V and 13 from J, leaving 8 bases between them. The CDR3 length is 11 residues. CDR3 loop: CASSLGALIYF. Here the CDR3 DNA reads TGTGCCAGCAGCTTAGGAGCCCTAATATATTTT.

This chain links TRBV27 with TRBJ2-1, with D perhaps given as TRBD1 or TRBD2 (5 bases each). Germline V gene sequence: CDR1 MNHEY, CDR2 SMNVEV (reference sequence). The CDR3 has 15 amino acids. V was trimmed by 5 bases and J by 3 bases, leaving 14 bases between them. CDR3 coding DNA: TGTGCCAGCAGTGCCTCCGGGACCATCTACAATGAGCAGTTCTTC. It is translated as CASSASGTIYNEQFF.

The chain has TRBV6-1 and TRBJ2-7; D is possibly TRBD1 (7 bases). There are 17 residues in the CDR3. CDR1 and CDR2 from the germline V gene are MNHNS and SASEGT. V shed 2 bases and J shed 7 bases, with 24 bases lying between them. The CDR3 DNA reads TGTGCCAGCAGTGAAAGGGGGCTGCGGGGTAGTGCAAGGGAGCAGTACTTC. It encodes CASSERGLRGSAREQYF.

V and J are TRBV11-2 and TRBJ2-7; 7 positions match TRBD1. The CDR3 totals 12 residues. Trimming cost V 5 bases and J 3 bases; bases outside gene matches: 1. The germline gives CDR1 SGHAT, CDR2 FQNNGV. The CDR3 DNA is TGTGCCAGCAGCGGGACAGTCTACGAGCAGTACTTC. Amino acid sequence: CASSGTVYEQYF.

In DNA form, the CDR3 reads TGTGCCAGCAGTGAATCGTGGGACGACCAAGAGACCCAGTACTTC. The encoded protein is CASSESWDDQETQYF. The chain has TRBV6-1 and TRBJ2-5; the D gene could be TRBD1 or TRBD2 (5 bases each). Germline V gene data show CDR1 as MNHNS and CDR2 as SASEGT. The CDR3 covers 15 residues. V was shortened by 2 bases and J by 0 bases, with 10 bases between the two germline ends.

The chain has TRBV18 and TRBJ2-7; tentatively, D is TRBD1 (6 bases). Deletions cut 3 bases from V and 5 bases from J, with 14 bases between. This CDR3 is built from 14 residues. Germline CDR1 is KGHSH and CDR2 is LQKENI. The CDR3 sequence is CASSPSRGVDEQYF. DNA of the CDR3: TGTGCCAGCTCACCGTCCAGGGGAGTCGACGAGCAGTACTTC.